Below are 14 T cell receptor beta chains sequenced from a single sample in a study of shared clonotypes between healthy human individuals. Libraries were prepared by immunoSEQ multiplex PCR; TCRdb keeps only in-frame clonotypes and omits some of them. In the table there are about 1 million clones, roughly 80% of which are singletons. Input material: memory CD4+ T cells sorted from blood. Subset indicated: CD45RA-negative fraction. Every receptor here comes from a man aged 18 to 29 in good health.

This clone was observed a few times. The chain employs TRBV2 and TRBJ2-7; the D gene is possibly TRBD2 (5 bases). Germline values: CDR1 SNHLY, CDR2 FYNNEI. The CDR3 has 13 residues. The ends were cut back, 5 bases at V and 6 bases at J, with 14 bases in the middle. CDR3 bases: TGTGCCAGCAGTACCCAACTAGTTTCCGAGCAGTACTTC. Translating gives CASSTQLVSEQYF.

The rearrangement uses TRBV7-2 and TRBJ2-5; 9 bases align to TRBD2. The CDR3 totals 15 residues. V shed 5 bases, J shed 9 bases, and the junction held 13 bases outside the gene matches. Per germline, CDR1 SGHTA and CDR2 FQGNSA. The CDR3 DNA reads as TGTGCCAGCAGCGGCGGGGGTAGCGGGGGATGGGCCCAGTACTTC. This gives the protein CASSGGGSGGWAQYF. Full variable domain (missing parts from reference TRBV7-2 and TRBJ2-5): GAGVSQSPSNKVTEKGKDVELRCDPISGHTALYWYRQSLGQGLEFLIYFQGNSAPDKSGLPSDRFSAERTGGSVSTLTIQRTQQEDSAVYLCASSGGGSGGWAQYFGPGTRLLVL.

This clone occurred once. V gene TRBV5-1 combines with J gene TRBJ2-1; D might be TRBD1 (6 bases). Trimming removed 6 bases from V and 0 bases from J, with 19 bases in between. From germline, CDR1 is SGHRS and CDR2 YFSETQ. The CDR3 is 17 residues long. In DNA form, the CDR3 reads TGCGCCAGCACTCTAGCCGGACAGCCAGGCTCCTACAATGAGCAGTTCTTC. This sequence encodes CASTLAGQPGSYNEQFF.

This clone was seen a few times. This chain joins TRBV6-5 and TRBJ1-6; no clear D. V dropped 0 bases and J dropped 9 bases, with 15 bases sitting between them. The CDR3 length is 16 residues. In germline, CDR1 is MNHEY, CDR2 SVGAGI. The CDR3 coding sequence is TGTGCCAGCAGTTACTCGATATCCGGGAACGGTTCACCCCTCCACTTT. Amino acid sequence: CASSYSISGNGSPLHF.

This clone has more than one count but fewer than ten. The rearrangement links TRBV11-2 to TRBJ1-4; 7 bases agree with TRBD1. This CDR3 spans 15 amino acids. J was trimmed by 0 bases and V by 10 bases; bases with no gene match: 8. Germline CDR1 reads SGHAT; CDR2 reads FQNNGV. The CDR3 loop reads CAIMTGTATNEKLFF. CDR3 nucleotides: TGTGCCATCATGACAGGGACAGCAACTAATGAAAAACTGTTTTTT.

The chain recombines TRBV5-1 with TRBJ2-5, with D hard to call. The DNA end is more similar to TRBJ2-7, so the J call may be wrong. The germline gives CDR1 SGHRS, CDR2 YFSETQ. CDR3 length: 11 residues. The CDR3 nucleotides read TGCGCCAGCAGCCAAAATTACGAGCAGTACTTC. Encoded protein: CASSQNYEQYF.

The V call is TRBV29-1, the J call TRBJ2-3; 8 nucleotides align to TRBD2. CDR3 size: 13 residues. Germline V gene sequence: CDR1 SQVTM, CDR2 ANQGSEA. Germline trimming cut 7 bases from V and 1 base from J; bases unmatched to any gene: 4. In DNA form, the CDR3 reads TGCAGCGCACGGACTAGCCGCACAGATACGCAGTATTTT. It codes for CSARTSRTDTQYF.

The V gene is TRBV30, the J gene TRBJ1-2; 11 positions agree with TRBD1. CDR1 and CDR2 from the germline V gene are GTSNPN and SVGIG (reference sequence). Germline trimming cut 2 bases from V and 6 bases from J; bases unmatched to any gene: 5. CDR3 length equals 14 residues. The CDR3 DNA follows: TGTGCCTGGAGTCCATTGGACAGGGGGCATGGCTACACCTTC. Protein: CAWSPLDRGHGYTF.

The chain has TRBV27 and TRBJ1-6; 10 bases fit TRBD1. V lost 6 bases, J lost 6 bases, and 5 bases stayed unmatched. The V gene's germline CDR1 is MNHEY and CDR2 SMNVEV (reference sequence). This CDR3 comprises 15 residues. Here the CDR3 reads CASRAGTGVNSPLHF. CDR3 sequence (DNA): TGTGCCAGCAGGGCCGGGACAGGGGTTAATTCACCCCTCCACTTT.

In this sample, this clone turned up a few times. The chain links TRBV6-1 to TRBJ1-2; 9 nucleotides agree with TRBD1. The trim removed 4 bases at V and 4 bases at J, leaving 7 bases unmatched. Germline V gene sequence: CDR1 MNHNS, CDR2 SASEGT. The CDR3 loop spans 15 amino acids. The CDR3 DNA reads TGTGCCAGCAGTGCCAGGGACAGGGCCCTCTATGGCTACACCTTC. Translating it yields CASSARDRALYGYTF.

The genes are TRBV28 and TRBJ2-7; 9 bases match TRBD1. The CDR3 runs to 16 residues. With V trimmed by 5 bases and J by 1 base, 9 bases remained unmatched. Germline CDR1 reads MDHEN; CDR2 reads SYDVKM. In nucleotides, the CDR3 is TGTGCCAGCAGTGCAAACACAGGGGGCTGGTCCTACGAGCAGTACTTC. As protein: CASSANTGGWSYEQYF.

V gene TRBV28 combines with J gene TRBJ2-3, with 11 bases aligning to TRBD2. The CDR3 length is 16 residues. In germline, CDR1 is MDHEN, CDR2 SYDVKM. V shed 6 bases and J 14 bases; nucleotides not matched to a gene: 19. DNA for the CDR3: TGTGCCAGCAGCTATAGCGGGGGGGCCTATGTTTTTCGTTGGTATTTT. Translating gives CASSYSGGAYVFRWYF.

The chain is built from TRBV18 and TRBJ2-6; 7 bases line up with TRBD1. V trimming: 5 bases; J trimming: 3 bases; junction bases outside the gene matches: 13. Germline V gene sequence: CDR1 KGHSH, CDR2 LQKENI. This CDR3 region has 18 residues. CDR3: CASSSSTGTGRGANVLTF. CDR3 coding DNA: TGTGCCAGCTCATCGTCGACAGGGACGGGGCGTGGGGCCAACGTCCTGACTTTC. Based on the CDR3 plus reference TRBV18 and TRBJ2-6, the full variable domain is NAGVMQNPRHLVRRRGQEARLRCSPMKGHSHVYWYRQLPEEGLKFMVYLQKENIIDESGMPKERFSAEFPKEGPSILRIQQVVRGDSAAYFCASSSSTGTGRGANVLTFGAGSRLTVL.

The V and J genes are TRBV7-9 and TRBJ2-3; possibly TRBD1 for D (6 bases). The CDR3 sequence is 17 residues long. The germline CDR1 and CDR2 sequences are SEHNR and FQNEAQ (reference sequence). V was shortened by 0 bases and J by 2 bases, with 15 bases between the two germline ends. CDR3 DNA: TGTGCCAGCAGCTTAGCGATGGGGGCCCAGGCCACAGATACGCAGTATTTT. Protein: CASSLAMGAQATDTQYF.